This T cell receptor (beta chain) was retrieved from a study of post-analysis software for immune sequencing data. Study-wide results and caveats: Compared with controls, patients showed significantly lower normalized Chao1 diversity. By F measure, samples from a shared preparation batch strongly co-clustered. Included in a set of roughly 5 TRBV segments more frequent in patients than controls were TRBV5-6, TRBV5-1 and TRBV20-1.

Unique molecular identifiers tagged the TCR beta cDNA libraries. With roughly 0.85 to 11 million T cells as the source, 400,000 to 550,000 cDNA molecules resulted. Via MiXCR, TCRdb re-called the PCR reads, giving one row per CDR3 protein. Of a few hundred thousand distinct CDR3 sequences detected, approximately 37% appear once; the ten largest clones hold approximately 7.7%. Germline V lookup: CDR1 LGHDT, CDR2 YNNKEL (reference sequence). The CDR3 has 11 residues. With 1 base removed from V and 10 bases from J, the gap between germline ends came to 5 bases. For this clonotype: Its target is unknown.

The specimen sequenced was blood. This sequence joins TRBV3-1 and TRBJ2-1; D is ambiguous. The sequence was collected from a girl aged 2 to 10 with multiple sclerosis. The CDR3 region is CASSQVTEQFF. CDR3 coding DNA: TGTGCCAGCAGCCAAGTGACAGAGCAGTTCTTC.